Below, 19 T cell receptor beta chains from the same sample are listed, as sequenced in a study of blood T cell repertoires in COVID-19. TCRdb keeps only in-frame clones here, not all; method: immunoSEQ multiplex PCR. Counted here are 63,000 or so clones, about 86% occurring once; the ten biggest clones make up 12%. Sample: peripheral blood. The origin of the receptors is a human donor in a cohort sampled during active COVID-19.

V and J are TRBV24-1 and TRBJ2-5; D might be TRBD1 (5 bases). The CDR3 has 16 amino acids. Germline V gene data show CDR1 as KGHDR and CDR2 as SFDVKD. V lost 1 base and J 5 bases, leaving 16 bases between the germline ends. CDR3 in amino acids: CATSDFLGVGVETQYF. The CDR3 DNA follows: TGTGCCACCAGTGATTTTCTAGGGGTCGGTGTGGAGACCCAGTACTTC.

The CDR3 loop reads CASSIGTRSGANVLTF. In DNA form, the CDR3 reads TGTGCCAGTAGTATAGGGACAAGATCTGGGGCCAACGTCCTGACTTTC. This chain connects TRBV19 to TRBJ2-6, with D maybe TRBD1 (5 bases). V was shortened by 1 base and J by 1 base, with 8 bases between the two germline ends. In germline, CDR1 is LNHDA, CDR2 SQIVND (reference sequence). The CDR3 extends over 16 amino acids. The whole variable domain, filled in from reference TRBV19 and TRBJ2-6, reads DGGITQSPKYLFRKEGQNVTLSCEQNLNHDAMYWYRQDPGQGLRLIYYSQIVNDFQKGDIAEGYSVSREKKESFPLTVTSAQKNPTAFYLCASSIGTRSGANVLTFGAGSRLTVL.

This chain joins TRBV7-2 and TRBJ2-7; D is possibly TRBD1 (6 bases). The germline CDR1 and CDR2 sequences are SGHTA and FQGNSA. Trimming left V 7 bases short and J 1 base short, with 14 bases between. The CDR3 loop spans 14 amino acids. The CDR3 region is CASTSTGGSYEQYF. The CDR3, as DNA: TGTGCCAGCACCTCGACAGGCGGGTCCTACGAGCAGTACTTC.

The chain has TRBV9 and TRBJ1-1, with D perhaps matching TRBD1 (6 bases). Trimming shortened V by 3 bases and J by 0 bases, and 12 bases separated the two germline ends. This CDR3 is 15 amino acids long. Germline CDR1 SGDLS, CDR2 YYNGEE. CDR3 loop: CASSAPQGMNTEAFF. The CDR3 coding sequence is TGTGCCAGCAGCGCCCCACAGGGAATGAACACTGAAGCTTTCTTT.

The CDR3, as DNA: TGTGCCAGCAGCCAAGGGCTGGGACTTGATCAGCCCCAGCATTTT. Its translation: CASSQGLGLDQPQHF. The rearrangement links TRBV3-1 (or the pseudogene TRBV3-2) to TRBJ1-5; D is perhaps TRBD1 (5 bases). The ends were cut back, 1 base at V and 5 bases at J, with 12 bases in the middle. There are 15 residues in the CDR3. Germline CDR1 reads LGHDT; CDR2 reads YNNKEL (reference sequence).

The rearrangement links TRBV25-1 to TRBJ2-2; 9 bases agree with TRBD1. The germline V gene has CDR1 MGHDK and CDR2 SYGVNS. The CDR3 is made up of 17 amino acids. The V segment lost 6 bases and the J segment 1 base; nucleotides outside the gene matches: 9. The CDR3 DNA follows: TGTGCCAGCAGAATCGACATGGGACAGGGGAACACCGGGGAGCTGTTTTTT. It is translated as CASRIDMGQGNTGELFF.

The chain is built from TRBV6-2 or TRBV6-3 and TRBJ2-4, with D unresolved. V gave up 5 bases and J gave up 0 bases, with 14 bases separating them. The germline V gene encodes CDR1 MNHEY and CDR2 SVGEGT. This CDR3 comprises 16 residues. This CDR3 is CASSLPRSLAKNIQYF. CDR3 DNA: TGTGCCAGCAGTCTTCCCCGCAGTCTAGCCAAAAACATTCAGTACTTC.

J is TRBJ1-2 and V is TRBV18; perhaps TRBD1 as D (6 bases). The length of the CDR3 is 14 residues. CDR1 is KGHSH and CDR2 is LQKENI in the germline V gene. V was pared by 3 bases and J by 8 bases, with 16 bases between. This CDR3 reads CASSPGNREWGYTF. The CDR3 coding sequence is TGTGCCAGCTCACCTGGAAACAGGGAATGGGGCTACACCTTC.

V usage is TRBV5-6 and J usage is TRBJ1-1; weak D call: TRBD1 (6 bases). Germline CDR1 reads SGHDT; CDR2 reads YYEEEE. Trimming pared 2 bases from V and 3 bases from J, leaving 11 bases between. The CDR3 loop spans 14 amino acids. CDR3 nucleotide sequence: TGTGCCAGCAGCTTTGCAGGGGCTTACACTGAAGCTTTCTTT. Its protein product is CASSFAGAYTEAFF.

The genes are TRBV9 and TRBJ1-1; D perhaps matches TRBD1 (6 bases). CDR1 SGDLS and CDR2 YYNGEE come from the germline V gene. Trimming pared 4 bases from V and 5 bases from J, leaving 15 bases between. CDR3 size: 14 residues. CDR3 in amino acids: CASSREGGGTEAFF. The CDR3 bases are TGTGCCAGCAGCCGCGAGGGGGGGGGAACTGAAGCTTTCTTT.

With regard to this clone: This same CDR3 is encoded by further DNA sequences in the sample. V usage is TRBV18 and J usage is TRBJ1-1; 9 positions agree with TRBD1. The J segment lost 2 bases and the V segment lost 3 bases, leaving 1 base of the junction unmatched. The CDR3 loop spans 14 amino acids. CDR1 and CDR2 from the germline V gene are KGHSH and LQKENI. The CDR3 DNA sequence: TGTGCCAGCTCACCGACAGGGGGAAACACTGAAGCTTTCTTT. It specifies CASSPTGGNTEAFF. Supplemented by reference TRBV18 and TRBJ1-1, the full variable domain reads NAGVMQNPRHLVRRRGQEARLRCSPMKGHSHVYWYRQLPEEGLKFMVYLQKENIIDESGMPKERFSAEFPKEGPSILRIQQVVRGDSAAYFCASSPTGGNTEAFFGQGTRLTVV.

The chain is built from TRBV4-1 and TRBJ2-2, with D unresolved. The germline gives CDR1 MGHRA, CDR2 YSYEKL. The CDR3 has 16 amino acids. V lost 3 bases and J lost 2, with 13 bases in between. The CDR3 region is CASSQHPGPNTGELFF. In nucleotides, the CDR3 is TGCGCCAGCAGCCAGCACCCTGGGCCCAACACCGGGGAGCTGTTTTTT.

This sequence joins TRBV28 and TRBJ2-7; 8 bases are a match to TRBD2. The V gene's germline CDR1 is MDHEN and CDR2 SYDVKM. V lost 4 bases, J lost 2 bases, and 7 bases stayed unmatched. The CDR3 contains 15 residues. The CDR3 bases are TGTGCCAGCAGTTCTTCCGGGACTAGACCCTACGAGCAGTACTTC. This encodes CASSSSGTRPYEQYF.

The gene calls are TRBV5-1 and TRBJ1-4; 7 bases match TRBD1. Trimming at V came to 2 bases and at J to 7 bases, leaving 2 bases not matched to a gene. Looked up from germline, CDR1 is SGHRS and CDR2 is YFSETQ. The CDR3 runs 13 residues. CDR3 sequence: CASSFGTAEKLFF. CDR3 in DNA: TGCGCCAGCAGCTTCGGGACAGCTGAAAAACTGTTTTTT.

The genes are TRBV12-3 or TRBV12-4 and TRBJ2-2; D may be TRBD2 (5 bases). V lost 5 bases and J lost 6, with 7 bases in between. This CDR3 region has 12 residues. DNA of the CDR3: TGTGCCAGCAGTGAGAGGGCCGGGGAGCTGTTTTTT. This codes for CASSERAGELFF.

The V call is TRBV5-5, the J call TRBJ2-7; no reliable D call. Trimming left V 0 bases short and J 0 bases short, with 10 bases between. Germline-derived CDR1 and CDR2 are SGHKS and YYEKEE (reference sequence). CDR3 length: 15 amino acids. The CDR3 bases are TGTGCCAGCAGCTTGGATGGCCGATCCTCCTACGAGCAGTACTTC. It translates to CASSLDGRSSYEQYF.

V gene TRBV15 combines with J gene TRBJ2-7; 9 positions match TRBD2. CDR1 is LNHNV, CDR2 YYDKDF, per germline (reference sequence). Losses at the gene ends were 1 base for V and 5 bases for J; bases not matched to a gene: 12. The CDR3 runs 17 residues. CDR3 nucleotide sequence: TGTGCCACCAGCAGAGGGCGGGGGGGGACTCTGGCCCACGAGCAGTACTTC. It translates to CATSRGRGGTLAHEQYF.

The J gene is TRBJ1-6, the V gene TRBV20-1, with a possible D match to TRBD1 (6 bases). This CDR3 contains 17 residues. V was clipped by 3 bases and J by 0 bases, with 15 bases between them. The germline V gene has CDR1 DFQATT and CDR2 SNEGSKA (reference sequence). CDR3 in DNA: TGCAGTGCTAGTCCGGGACACCTAGGCTCCTATAATTCACCCCTCCACTTT. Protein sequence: CSASPGHLGSYNSPLHF.

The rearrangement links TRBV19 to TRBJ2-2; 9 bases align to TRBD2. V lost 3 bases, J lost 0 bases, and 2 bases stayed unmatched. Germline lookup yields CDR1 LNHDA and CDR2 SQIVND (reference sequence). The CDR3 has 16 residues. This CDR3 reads CASSILAGTNTGELFF. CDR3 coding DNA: TGTGCCAGTAGTATCCTAGCGGGGACGAACACCGGGGAGCTGTTTTTT.